These 27 T cell receptor beta chains share one sample of origin, sequenced in a study of blood T cell repertoires in COVID-19 (TCRdb year 2020). Receptor amplification or capture employed the immunoSEQ multiplex PCR assay. Imported from immuneACCESS, the table was reduced by TCRdb to in-frame sequences with V and J called. These copies leave out some clones; in studies compared against another copy, an unresolved V gene accounts for under half, and the cause of the remainder is not known. The sample table contains over 600,000 clones; only one count was recorded for 90% of them. The ten largest clones represent approximately 0.3% of the sample. The material sequenced was peripheral blood. All receptors come from a woman aged 18-29 years with acute or convalescent COVID-19.

This clone occurred once. The CDR3 loop reads CASSPSRLQSPSFPYNEQFF. DNA of the CDR3: TGTGCCAGCTCACCGTCTAGGTTGCAAAGTCCGAGCTTTCCCTACAATGAGCAGTTCTTC. The J gene is TRBJ2-1, the V gene TRBV18; D ambiguous. CDR1 and CDR2 from the germline V gene are KGHSH and LQKENI. Trimming stripped 3 bases from V and 2 bases from J, with 26 bases between. The CDR3 is 20 residues long.

The V and J genes are TRBV4-1 and TRBJ1-1; D is ambiguous. The V gene's germline CDR1 is MGHRA and CDR2 YSYEKL. The CDR3 covers 15 residues. Trimming removed 3 bases at V and 1 base at J, with 12 bases between. CDR3 amino acids: CASSQGDIPNTEAFF. CDR3 DNA: TGCGCCAGCAGCCAGGGAGACATCCCGAACACTGAAGCTTTCTTT.

The V gene is TRBV7-2, the J gene TRBJ2-1; TRBD2 might be the D (6 bases). Germline V gene sequence: CDR1 SGHTA, CDR2 FQGNSA. CDR3 length: 15 residues. V was clipped by 1 base and J by 5 bases, with 12 bases between them. The CDR3 here is CASSLELAKNNEQFF. CDR3 nucleotide sequence: TGTGCCAGCAGCTTAGAACTAGCTAAGAACAATGAGCAGTTCTTC.

This chain joins TRBV6-1 and TRBJ1-6; D not resolved. Germline-derived CDR1 and CDR2 are MNHNS and SASEGT. V lost 3 bases to trimming and J lost 7 bases, with 7 bases between them. This CDR3 is 13 amino acids long. The CDR3 region is CASSERENSPLHF. The CDR3 DNA is TGTGCCAGCAGTGAGAGGGAGAATTCACCCCTCCACTTT.

The table lists this clone with a count of one. V is TRBV12-3 or TRBV12-4 and J is TRBJ1-1; D gene unclear. Trimming pared 1 base from V and 11 bases from J, leaving 14 bases between. The CDR3 totals 13 residues. The CDR3, as DNA: TGTGCCAGCAGTTTAGAGCCGAGGAAAGCTGCTTTCTTT. Protein product: CASSLEPRKAAFF.

V gene TRBV5-6 combines with J gene TRBJ2-3; 12 bases agree with TRBD2. The J segment lost 3 bases and the V segment lost 4 bases, leaving 15 bases of the junction unmatched. This CDR3 comprises 19 residues. Per germline, CDR1 SGHDT and CDR2 YYEEEE. The CDR3 loop reads CASSPSSGGDFFRTDTQYF. In DNA form, the CDR3 reads TGTGCCAGCAGCCCATCTAGCGGGGGGGATTTTTTTAGAACAGATACGCAGTATTTT.

This chain connects TRBV4-1 to TRBJ1-1, with 7 nucleotides matching TRBD1. Germline CDR1 is MGHRA and CDR2 is YSYEKL. This CDR3 has 13 amino acids. V lost 6 bases to trimming and J lost 4 bases; unmatched junction nucleotides: 5. CDR3 DNA sequence: TGCGCCAGCAGGACACAGGGGACCACTGAAGCTTTCTTT. Protein product: CASRTQGTTEAFF.

The V and J genes are TRBV24-1 and TRBJ2-1; D perhaps matches TRBD1 (7 bases). This CDR3 is 17 amino acids long. Germline V lookup: CDR1 KGHDR, CDR2 SFDVKD. Trimming shortened V by 7 bases and J by 5 bases, and 23 bases separated the two germline ends. The CDR3 here is CATSSQGTGDWDNEQFF. Here the CDR3 DNA reads TGTGCCACCAGCTCCCAAGGTACAGGGGACTGGGACAATGAGCAGTTCTTC.

This clone has more than one count but fewer than ten. V usage is TRBV6-5 and J usage is TRBJ2-1; possibly TRBD1 for D (6 bases). Germline CDR1 MNHEY, CDR2 SVGAGI. The V and J ends lost 4 bases and 4 bases respectively, with 11 bases between them. The CDR3 sequence is 14 residues long. The CDR3 is CASSLQGPYNEQFF. The CDR3 DNA follows: TGTGCCAGCAGTTTACAGGGACCGTACAATGAGCAGTTCTTC.

The chain combines TRBV4-3 with TRBJ2-3, with 11 bases aligning to TRBD2. The germline V gene encodes CDR1 LGHNA and CDR2 YSLEER. Trimming removed 0 bases from V and 3 bases from J; junction bases left unmatched: 2. There are 16 residues in the CDR3. This CDR3 is CASSQEPSGGTDTQYF. The CDR3 DNA sequence: TGCGCCAGCAGCCAAGAGCCTAGCGGGGGGACAGATACGCAGTATTTT.

This sequence joins TRBV5-1 and TRBJ1-1; D unresolved. This CDR3 is built from 15 residues. V was pared by 4 bases and J by 6 bases, with 19 bases between. The germline gives CDR1 SGHRS, CDR2 YFSETQ. The CDR3 reads CASSPLLEGGSEAFF. CDR3 nucleotides: TGCGCCAGCAGCCCGCTGTTAGAGGGCGGGTCTGAAGCTTTCTTT.

The chain employs TRBV5-1 and TRBJ2-7; a weak D match, TRBD1 (6 bases). Germline CDR1 is SGHRS and CDR2 is YFSETQ. The CDR3 extends over 14 amino acids. Trimming left V 0 bases short and J 7 bases short, with 14 bases between. CDR3 bases: TGCGCCAGCAGCTTGGGGGGGCGCTTAGGGGAGCAGTACTTC. Translation: CASSLGGRLGEQYF.

The chain couples TRBV24-1 to TRBJ2-1; TRBD1 matches 8 bases. V shed 8 bases, J shed 6 bases, and the junction held 26 bases outside the gene matches. Germline V gene data show CDR1 as KGHDR and CDR2 as SFDVKD. The CDR3 is 20 residues long. The CDR3 protein is CATIERLGQALLARGNEQFF. The CDR3 nucleotides are TGTGCCACCATTGAGAGGTTGGGACAGGCGCTGCTAGCTCGGGGCAATGAGCAGTTCTTC.

The V call is TRBV4-2, the J call TRBJ2-1; TRBD1 matches at 8 bases. The CDR3 extends over 17 amino acids. Trimming at V came to 4 bases and at J to 4 bases, leaving 12 bases not matched to a gene. Germline V gene lookup returns CDR1 LGHNA and CDR2 YNFKEQ. The CDR3 sequence is CASSLLPGGQGYNEQFF. The CDR3 region has the DNA TGTGCCAGCAGCCTCCTTCCAGGGGGCCAGGGATACAATGAGCAGTTCTTC.

This clone was seen a few times. The gene calls are TRBV28 and TRBJ1-5; the D gene is possibly TRBD1 (5 bases). This CDR3 spans 15 amino acids. Germline CDR1 reads MDHEN; CDR2 reads SYDVKM. Trimming shortened V by 3 bases and J by 9 bases, and 18 bases separated the two germline ends. The CDR3 region is CASSFSQTQGPPQHF. CDR3 DNA sequence: TGTGCCAGCAGTTTTTCCCAGACCCAGGGTCCGCCCCAGCATTTT.

V gene TRBV7-3 combines with J gene TRBJ2-2; no clear D gene. The CDR3 is made up of 16 amino acids. Germline CDR1 and CDR2: SGHTA and FQGTGA. Deletions cut 0 bases from V and 2 bases from J, with 10 bases between. CDR3 sequence: CASSLTVPVNTGELFF. CDR3 sequence (DNA): TGTGCCAGCAGCTTAACGGTTCCAGTAAACACCGGGGAGCTGTTTTTT.

The chain combines TRBV7-9 with TRBJ1-5; no firm D call. The ends were cut back, 2 bases at V and 5 bases at J, with 7 bases in the middle. CDR3 size: 13 residues. Germline CDR1 reads SEHNR; CDR2 reads FQNEAQ (reference sequence). CDR3 amino acids: CASSLFQDQPQHF. The CDR3 region has the DNA TGTGCCAGCAGCTTATTCCAGGATCAGCCCCAGCATTTT. Supplemented by reference TRBV7-9 and TRBJ1-5, the full variable domain reads DTGVSQNPRHKITKRGQNVTFRCDPISEHNRLYWYRQTLGQGPEFLTYFQNEAQLEKSRLLSDRFSAERPKGSFSTLEIQRTEQGDSAMYLCASSLFQDQPQHFGDGTRLSIL.

The genes are TRBV7-9 and TRBJ1-2; 10 bases map to TRBD1. CDR3 length: 15 residues. Losses at the gene ends were 4 bases for V and 7 bases for J; bases not matched to a gene: 9. Germline V gene lookup returns CDR1 SEHNR and CDR2 FQNEAQ (reference sequence). CDR3 coding DNA: TGTGCCAGCAGCTGGAACCGGGACAGGGGAATTGGCTACACCTTC. Its protein product is CASSWNRDRGIGYTF.

The rearrangement links TRBV4-3 to TRBJ2-1, with TRBD1 as a possible D gene (5 bases). The CDR3 extends over 15 amino acids. Deletions cut 2 bases from V and 5 bases from J, with 13 bases between. Germline lookup yields CDR1 LGHNA and CDR2 YSLEER. The DNA of the CDR3 is TGCGCCAGCAGCCAAACCATCGACAGACACAATGAGCAGTTCTTC. It is translated as CASSQTIDRHNEQFF.

The gene calls are TRBV5-1 and TRBJ2-1; no definite D call. The V gene's germline CDR1 is SGHRS and CDR2 YFSETQ. The CDR3 extends over 13 amino acids. The V end was cut by 2 bases, the J end by 5 bases, with 8 bases between. This chain's CDR3 is CASSLTPNNEQFF. In DNA form, the CDR3 reads TGCGCCAGCAGCTTAACACCAAACAATGAGCAGTTCTTC.

The chain combines TRBV7-2 with TRBJ2-7; 7 nucleotides align to TRBD1. The V gene's germline CDR1 is SGHTA and CDR2 FQGNSA. J gave up 3 bases and V 5 bases, and 7 bases lay outside the gene matches. There are 14 residues in the CDR3. The DNA for the CDR3 is TGTGCCAGCAGCGGCGACAGGGCGGGCTACGAGCAGTACTTC. Amino acids: CASSGDRAGYEQYF.

The chain combines TRBV6-5 with TRBJ1-1, with D perhaps TRBD1 (6 bases). From germline, CDR1 is MNHEY and CDR2 SVGAGI. V lost 2 bases to trimming and J lost 14 bases, with 21 bases between them. This CDR3 is built from 14 residues. The CDR3 nucleotides are TGTGCCAGCAGTTACGTTCAGGGGCGGGGGGGGAGCTTCTTT. Its translation is CASSYVQGRGGSFF.

The chain links TRBV2 to TRBJ1-4, with D uncertain. V was pared by 0 bases and J by 8 bases, with 13 bases between. Germline V gene lookup returns CDR1 SNHLY and CDR2 FYNNEI. This CDR3 has 15 residues. This chain's CDR3 is CASSEAGGVGEKLFF. Here the CDR3 DNA reads TGTGCCAGCAGTGAAGCCGGCGGGGTTGGAGAAAAACTGTTTTTT.

The chain has TRBV4-1 and TRBJ1-5; tentatively, D is TRBD1 (6 bases). The V gene's germline CDR1 is MGHRA and CDR2 YSYEKL. V was cut by 4 bases and J by 2 bases, with 12 bases left in between. This CDR3 is built from 15 residues. The CDR3 sequence: CASSLVQGGNQPQHF. In DNA, the CDR3 is TGCGCCAGCAGCCTCGTACAGGGTGGCAATCAGCCCCAGCATTTT.

Only a few counts were recorded for this clone. This sequence joins TRBV7-2 and TRBJ1-5; D gene unclear. The CDR3 runs 13 residues. V was clipped by 4 bases and J by 3 bases, with 7 bases between them. Germline CDR1 and CDR2: SGHTA and FQGNSA. The DNA for the CDR3 is TGTGCCAGCAGCTCGGACTTCAATCAGCCCCAGCATTTT. Protein product: CASSSDFNQPQHF. Full variable domain (missing parts from reference TRBV7-2 and TRBJ1-5): GAGVSQSPSNKVTEKGKDVELRCDPISGHTALYWYRQSLGQGLEFLIYFQGNSAPDKSGLPSDRFSAERTGGSVSTLTIQRTQQEDSAVYLCASSSDFNQPQHFGDGTRLSIL.

The chain uses TRBV11-2 and TRBJ2-7; D unresolved. V was shortened by 1 base and J by 4 bases, with 11 bases between the two germline ends. CDR3 length: 14 amino acids. CDR1 and CDR2 from the germline V gene are SGHAT and FQNNGV. The CDR3 region is CASSLVSPTYEQYF. The CDR3 DNA reads TGTGCCAGCAGCTTAGTGTCACCAACATACGAGCAGTACTTC.

The chain uses TRBV6-5 and TRBJ1-1; D may be TRBD1 (6 bases). The CDR3 loop spans 12 amino acids. Trimming took off 9 bases at V and 1 base at J, with 9 bases between the two ends. Germline CDR1 MNHEY, CDR2 SVGAGI. CDR3 in amino acids: CASTGQNTEAFF. As DNA, the CDR3 is TGTGCCAGTACGGGACAGAACACTGAAGCTTTCTTT.